This T cell receptor (beta chain) was obtained from a study of cytomegalovirus exposure and HLA in healthy donors. The PCR employed 60 Vbeta primers together with 13 Jbeta primers. The protocol was immunoSEQ multiplex PCR, while the TCRdb copy is restricted to in-frame clones and leaves out a portion. The sample has about 20,000 clones. The CDR3 runs 16 residues. With 0 bases clipped from V and 3 bases from J, the junction kept 3 bases outside the gene matches. Germline lookup yields CDR1 MNHNY and CDR2 SVGAGI (reference sequence). This receptor was identified in a man between 60 and 70 years old in good health and CMV-seropositive. The sample taken for sequencing was PBMCs. The J gene is TRBJ2-3, the V gene TRBV6-6; 10 bases map to TRBD2. The CDR3 is CASSYSASGRTDTQYF. CDR3 DNA: TGTGCCAGCAGTTACTCGGCTAGCGGGAGAACAGATACGCAGTATTTT.